This T cell receptor (beta chain) stems from a study of vaccination and CD4 T cells after COVID-19. Study context: Of the convalescent patients, who were SARS-CoV-2 positive by nasal swab PCR, about ten had mild and one severe disease.

As to treatment: roughly 11-day PBMC culture with coronavirus spike peptide pools or control peptides (ViraFEST assay). Points on this clonotype: The antigen remains undetermined.

Researchers used the Oncomine TCR Beta short-read assay to sequence DNA from cultured CD4+ T cells. TCRdb re-derived calls from the PCR reads in MiXCR, one entry per CDR3 protein. Altogether some 18,000 distinct CDR3 sequences are present, around 28% being singletons, with the ten largest covering approximately 17%. Sequencing used cultured CD4+ T cells from blood. The clonotype comes from a human donor with COVID-19.

The CDR3 DNA reads as TGTGCCAGCAGGCGGACTAGCGGGGGGGCCGGGAATGAGCAGTTCTTC. This codes for CASRRTSGGAGNEQFF. The V call is TRBV6-2 or TRBV6-3, the J call TRBJ2-1; 15 bases are shared with TRBD2. The V gene end was trimmed by 6 bases and the J gene end by 7 bases; junction bases not matched to a gene: 7. Germline V lookup: CDR1 MNHEY, CDR2 SVGEGT. CDR3 length: 16 residues.